The 25 T cell receptor beta chains listed next were all sequenced from one sample in a study of blood T cell repertoires in COVID-19 (dated by TCRdb to between 2020 and 2021). Libraries were built with the immunoSEQ multiplex PCR assay. The table comes from immuneACCESS by way of TCRdb, which keeps in-frame sequences with V and J called. Part of the clones is missing from these tables; in studies checked, under half for an unresolved V gene and the rest for unknown reasons. Within this sample are 250,000 to 350,000 clones, with roughly nine tenths of them counted one time only. 2% to 2.5% of the sample lies in the top ten. Sequences were obtained from peripheral blood. These receptors all stem from a woman aged 25 to 39 with COVID-19, enrolled during active disease.

The chain has TRBV5-4 and TRBJ2-7, with D tentatively TRBD1 (5 bases). Between the trimmed V and J ends, which lost 0 bases and 2 bases, there was a span of 12 bases. There are 15 residues in the CDR3. CDR1 and CDR2 from the germline V gene are SGHNT and YYREEE (reference sequence). In nucleotides, the CDR3 is TGTGCCAGCAGCTTGGCTTCGAAGGGGACCTACGAGCAGTACTTC. Translation: CASSLASKGTYEQYF.

The chain employs TRBV6-5 and TRBJ2-3; the match to TRBD2 covers 9 bases. CDR1 and CDR2 (germline): MNHEY, SVGAGI. The junction had 7 bases not matched to a gene; V was cut back by 6 bases and J by 6 bases. The CDR3 length is 14 residues. CDR3 in DNA: TGTGCCAGCAGGTTAGCGGGAGCGTTGGATACGCAGTATTTT. Protein: CASRLAGALDTQYF.

J is TRBJ1-6 and V is TRBV5-4, with 7 bases matching TRBD1. Germline assignment: CDR1 SGHNT and CDR2 YYREEE (reference sequence). The CDR3 runs 15 residues. The V gene end was trimmed by 4 bases and the J gene end by 10 bases; junction bases not matched to a gene: 11. CDR3 sequence reads: CASSRGTVRESPLHF. The CDR3, as DNA: TGTGCCAGCAGCAGAGGGACAGTACGAGAATCACCCCTCCACTTT.

The CDR3 sequence: CASSKMTGRNTIYF. Written as DNA, the CDR3 is TGTGCCAGCAGCAAAATGACAGGGAGAAACACCATATATTTT. The chain uses TRBV7-2 and TRBJ1-3; 7 nucleotides align to TRBD1. The CDR3 has 14 residues. Germline V lookup: CDR1 SGHTA, CDR2 FQGNSA. V dropped 5 bases and J dropped 5; count of bases not matched to a gene: 6.

The rearrangement links TRBV11-1 to TRBJ2-1; tentative D call: TRBD1 (7 bases). Germline CDR1 and CDR2: SGHAT and FQDESV (reference sequence). The CDR3 is made up of 13 amino acids. Trimming took 3 bases from V and 7 from J, leaving 10 bases between them. CDR3 loop: CASSFSGGNEQFF. For the CDR3, the DNA is TGTGCCAGCAGCTTCTCAGGGGGGAATGAGCAGTTCTTC.

The chain recombines TRBV24-1 with TRBJ2-5, with D tentatively TRBD1 (5 bases). The V end lost 4 bases, the J end lost 5 bases, and 13 bases lay between the germline ends. Germline V CDR1 and CDR2: KGHDR, SFDVKD. CDR3 length equals 14 residues. This CDR3 is CATSDPGLGETQYF. The DNA of the CDR3 is TGTGCCACCAGTGACCCAGGGTTGGGGGAGACCCAGTACTTC.

The rearrangement links TRBV19 to TRBJ2-7, with 13 bases aligning to TRBD2. Germline-derived CDR1 and CDR2 are LNHDA and SQIVND (reference sequence). The ends lost 6 bases at V and 3 bases at J; junction bases unmatched: 5. The CDR3 covers 15 residues. The CDR3 reads CASRGLAGVGYEQYF. The CDR3 bases are TGTGCCAGTAGAGGACTAGCGGGAGTAGGCTACGAGCAGTACTTC.

The chain employs TRBV9 and TRBJ2-3; possible D gene TRBD2, 5 bases. Looked up from germline, CDR1 is SGDLS and CDR2 is YYNGEE. Trimming removed 4 bases at V and 4 bases at J, with 19 bases between. The CDR3 extends over 16 amino acids. The DNA for the CDR3 is TGTGCCAGCAGCCTACTAAGCGGTATAGGGTCAGATACGCAGTATTTT. Encoded protein: CASSLLSGIGSDTQYF. The full variable domain, its missing parts supplied by reference TRBV9 and TRBJ2-3, is DSGVTQTPKHLITATGQRVTLRCSPRSGDLSVYWYQQSLDQGLQFLIQYYNGEERAKGNILERFSAQQFPDLHSELNLSSLELGDSALYFCASSLLSGIGSDTQYFGPGTRLTVL.

V and J are TRBV20-1 and TRBJ2-7; D is unclear. Germline lookup yields CDR1 DFQATT and CDR2 SNEGSKA (reference sequence). The CDR3 covers 11 residues. The germline V and J ends were trimmed by 4 bases and 5 bases, with 9 bases remaining between them. For the CDR3, the DNA is TGCAGTGCTACTAGTCTAAACGAGCAGTACTTC. The encoded protein is CSATSLNEQYF.

This clone appeared once. The chain carries TRBV10-3 and TRBJ1-3, with D uncertain. Germline V gene data show CDR1 as ENHRY and CDR2 as SYGVKD. The CDR3 is 15 residues long. The V end was cut by 2 bases, the J end by 0 bases, with 8 bases between. The CDR3: CAISERESSGNTIYF. DNA for the CDR3: TGTGCCATCAGTGAGCGGGAAAGCTCTGGAAACACCATATATTTT.

This clone occurred once. The chain is built from TRBV5-1 and TRBJ2-1; tentative D call: TRBD2 (6 bases). The CDR3 consists of 15 residues. CDR1 is SGHRS, CDR2 YFSETQ, per germline. Trimming removed 3 bases from V and 1 base from J, with 11 bases in between. The CDR3 region is CASSSGLLSYNEQFF. The DNA for the CDR3 is TGCGCCAGCAGCTCGGGACTGCTTTCCTACAATGAGCAGTTCTTC.

The chain carries TRBV7-9 and TRBJ1-1, with D maybe TRBD1 (5 bases). V shed 1 base and J shed 1 base, with 10 bases lying between them. This CDR3 has 15 residues. The germline CDR1 and CDR2 sequences are SEHNR and FQNEAQ (reference sequence). The DNA of the CDR3 is TGTGCCAGCAGCTTAGAGGGGATCGCGAACACTGAAGCTTTCTTT. Its translation: CASSLEGIANTEAFF.

As for this clone: The identical CDR3 is also encoded by other nucleotide sequences in the sample. The chain employs TRBV5-1 and TRBJ1-1, with D possibly matching TRBD1 (5 bases). This CDR3 is 14 amino acids long. With 4 bases removed from V and 1 base from J, the gap between germline ends came to 11 bases. Germline CDR1 reads SGHRS; CDR2 reads YFSETQ. The CDR3 sequence is CASSQNQGNTEAFF. The CDR3 nucleotides read TGCGCCAGCAGCCAGAATCAGGGGAACACTGAAGCTTTCTTT.

The V call is TRBV5-8, the J call TRBJ1-1; no clear D. V lost 2 bases to trimming and J lost 5 bases, with 13 bases between them. The CDR3 runs to 14 residues. CDR1 and CDR2 (germline): SGHTS, YDEGEE. For the CDR3, the DNA is TGTGCCAGCAGCTTAGGACCCCGGAGGACTGAAGCTTTCTTT. Protein: CASSLGPRRTEAFF.

V is TRBV6-2 or TRBV6-3 and J is TRBJ2-1; D unresolved. V was shortened by 2 bases and J by 9 bases, with 14 bases between the two germline ends. The CDR3 is made up of 14 amino acids. Germline V lookup: CDR1 MNHEY, CDR2 SVGEGT. As DNA, the CDR3 is TGTGCCAGCAGTTACCTGTCAGGCACTGGTGAGCAGTTCTTC. The encoded protein is CASSYLSGTGEQFF.

The rearrangement joins TRBV5-4 to TRBJ1-2, with a tentative D call TRBD1 (5 bases). Germline loops: CDR1 SGHNT, CDR2 YYREEE (reference sequence). V lost 5 bases and J 5 bases, leaving 10 bases between the germline ends. This CDR3 is built from 12 residues. CDR3 sequence reads: CASRSTAYGYTF. As DNA, the CDR3 is TGTGCCAGCAGATCGACAGCTTATGGCTACACCTTC.

This CDR3 is CATSRGSSGRAADEQYF. The CDR3 DNA is TGTGCCACCAGCAGAGGTAGTAGCGGGAGGGCCGCGGACGAGCAGTACTTC. The chain uses TRBV15 and TRBJ2-7, with 11 bases lining up with TRBD2. The germline V gene has CDR1 LNHNV and CDR2 YYDKDF (reference sequence). J lost 5 bases, V lost 1 base, and 10 bases had no gene match. The CDR3 extends over 17 amino acids.

This sequence joins TRBV10-3 and TRBJ1-1, with D unclear. This CDR3 contains 16 residues. The V gene's germline CDR1 is ENHRY and CDR2 SYGVKD. V lost 7 bases, J lost 1 base, and 19 bases lay in between. CDR3 coding DNA: TGTGCCATCAAATCTATCCTCGGTGGTAGGAACACTGAAGCTTTCTTT. Protein product: CAIKSILGGRNTEAFF.

V is TRBV20-1 and J is TRBJ2-3; D remains ambiguous. Between the trimmed V and J ends, which lost 3 bases and 4 bases, there was a span of 11 bases. Germline loops: CDR1 DFQATT, CDR2 SNEGSKA (reference sequence). This CDR3 region has 13 residues. The CDR3 DNA follows: TGCAGTGCTAGTGGCGGCTGGGCAGATACGCAGTATTTT. Its translation: CSASGGWADTQYF.

The V and J genes are TRBV7-2 and TRBJ2-1; D is unresolved. In germline, CDR1 is SGHTA, CDR2 FQGNSA. This CDR3 is 15 amino acids long. Trimming took off 4 bases at V and 0 bases at J, with 10 bases between the two ends. CDR3 coding DNA: TGTGCCAGCAGCTCACGATTGAGCTCCTACAATGAGCAGTTCTTC. Encoded protein: CASSSRLSSYNEQFF.

This clone was recorded only once. The chain is built from TRBV28 and TRBJ1-3; D perhaps matches TRBD1 (5 bases). Germline V gene data show CDR1 as MDHEN and CDR2 as SYDVKM. Deletions cut 2 bases from V and 4 bases from J, with 15 bases between. The CDR3 consists of 16 residues. The CDR3 bases are TGTGCCAGCAGTTTAGGAGGGACCATCTCCGGAAACACCATATATTTT. The encoded protein is CASSLGGTISGNTIYF.

This clone was observed a single time. The chain recombines TRBV19 with TRBJ2-3; D gene unclear. The germline gives CDR1 LNHDA, CDR2 SQIVND (reference sequence). Trimming stripped 5 bases from V and 0 bases from J, with 12 bases between. This CDR3 is 15 amino acids long. CDR3 in amino acids: CASSGQTTSTDTQYF. DNA for the CDR3: TGTGCCAGTAGTGGTCAGACAACTAGCACAGATACGCAGTATTTT.

The J gene is TRBJ2-7, the V gene TRBV18; 11 nucleotides line up with TRBD2. From germline, CDR1 is KGHSH and CDR2 LQKENI. The V gene end was trimmed by 3 bases and the J gene end by 3 bases; junction bases not matched to a gene: 13. This CDR3 is built from 18 residues. The CDR3 coding sequence is TGTGCCAGCTCACCCGACATCTCTAGCGGGAGGCCCCTCTACGAGCAGTACTTC. This encodes CASSPDISSGRPLYEQYF. Full variable domain (rest looked up from reference TRBV18 and TRBJ2-7): NAGVMQNPRHLVRRRGQEARLRCSPMKGHSHVYWYRQLPEEGLKFMVYLQKENIIDESGMPKERFSAEFPKEGPSILRIQQVVRGDSAAYFCASSPDISSGRPLYEQYFGPGTRLTVT.

The V and J genes are TRBV7-2 and TRBJ1-1, with D uncertain. Trimming shortened V by 2 bases and J by 9 bases, and 7 bases separated the two germline ends. The length of the CDR3 is 11 residues. The germline gives CDR1 SGHTA, CDR2 FQGNSA. The CDR3: CASSLTAQAFF. CDR3 sequence (DNA): TGTGCCAGCAGCTTAACAGCTCAAGCTTTCTTT.

The J gene is TRBJ1-1, the V gene TRBV10-3; D might be TRBD1 (5 bases). This CDR3 region has 12 residues. The V and J ends lost 8 bases and 8 bases respectively, with 15 bases between them. Germline V gives CDR1 ENHRY, CDR2 SYGVKD. The CDR3 is CAIGGVTAEAFF. CDR3 nucleotides: TGTGCCATCGGGGGGGTTACTGCGGAAGCTTTCTTT.